This T cell receptor (beta chain) was identified in a study of T cells expressing NK-cell markers. Study-wide results and limits: Dominant NKG2C+ clonotypes were found to form about 1.0-7.0% of CD8+ T cells in a handful of donors.

For each CDR3 protein, TCRdb gives one entry from its re-call of the 5' RACE reads, without DNA. The ten top clones account for around 11%, within a sample of fewer than 400,000 distinct CDR3 sequences. Details on this clonotype: Its antigen remains unknown.

The sample taken for sequencing was blood T cells: a sorted CD56 or NKG2C T cell subset, CD4+ or CD8+ T cells, or bulk PBMC T cells (not recorded which). The clonotype originates from a woman between 45 and 60 years old in good health.

Here the CDR3 reads CSARESTRGELFF. The rearrangement uses TRBV20-1 and TRBJ2-2; the TCRdb call, TRBD1, lacks DNA for checking. In germline, CDR1 is DFQATT, CDR2 SNEGSKA (reference sequence). The CDR3 is 13 amino acids.